A single sample is the source of the 11 T cell receptor beta chains below, sequenced in a study of cytomegalovirus exposure and HLA in healthy donors. Both 60 Vbeta primers and 13 Jbeta primers went into the PCR. This table comes from immunoSEQ multiplex PCR, and its TCRdb copy is limited to in-frame clones, with some not included. The sample lists some 120,000 clones, about 79% occurring once. Sequenced material: PBMCs. All receptors come from a man between 18 and 29 years old in good health and CMV-seronegative.

This clone was seen a few times. The chain carries TRBV5-6 and TRBJ2-3; 10 nucleotides line up with TRBD2. Germline V gene lookup returns CDR1 SGHDT and CDR2 YYEEEE. Losses at the gene ends were 4 bases for V and 5 bases for J; bases not matched to a gene: 10. The CDR3 consists of 16 residues. CDR3 nucleotides: TGTGCCAGCAGCACCCCAGCGGGAGGGCCGATAGATACGCAGTATTTT. Translated, it gives CASSTPAGGPIDTQYF.

The chain combines TRBV28 with TRBJ2-5; weak D call: TRBD1 (5 bases). The germline V gene has CDR1 MDHEN and CDR2 SYDVKM. Trimming cost V 2 bases and J 11 bases, with 15 bases left between them. The CDR3 has 13 amino acids. The chain's CDR3 is CASSLSGALTQYF. The CDR3 nucleotides are TGTGCCAGCAGTTTAAGTGGGGCCCTAACGCAGTACTTC.

The V and J genes are TRBV7-3 and TRBJ2-3, with 9 bases lining up with TRBD2. Germline assignment: CDR1 SGHTA and CDR2 FQGTGA. This CDR3 has 17 amino acids. J was trimmed by 4 bases and V by 4 bases; bases with no gene match: 12. The CDR3 region is CASSSSLAGASADTQYF. CDR3 sequence (DNA): TGTGCCAGCAGCTCCTCCTTAGCGGGGGCTTCTGCAGATACGCAGTATTTT.

The chain carries TRBV5-4 and TRBJ2-7, with D possibly TRBD1 on 6 matching bases. Germline CDR1 and CDR2: SGHNT and YYREEE (reference sequence). V shed 0 bases and J shed 7 bases, with 17 bases lying between them. The CDR3 runs to 15 residues. The CDR3 coding sequence is TGTGCCAGCAGCTTGGAGGGACACGGCTTAGAAGAGCAGTACGTC. Amino acid sequence: CASSLEGHGLEEQYV.

The V gene is TRBV11-1, the J gene TRBJ2-7; weak D call: TRBD2 (5 bases). The CDR3 covers 14 residues. From germline, CDR1 is SGHAT and CDR2 FQDESV (reference sequence). Trimming took off 4 bases at V and 4 bases at J, with 14 bases between the two ends. DNA for the CDR3: TGTGCCAGCAGCTCCGCGGGCCTACCTTACGAGCAGTACGTC. Translating it yields CASSSAGLPYEQYV.

V gene TRBV11-2 combines with J gene TRBJ2-1; 8 nucleotides match TRBD2. Trimming removed 1 base from V and 5 bases from J; junction bases left unmatched: 4. The germline gives CDR1 SGHAT, CDR2 FQNNGV. The CDR3 runs 15 residues. The CDR3 DNA sequence: TGTGCCAGCAGCTTAGGACTAGCGAGACACAATGAGCAGTTCTTC. Translating it yields CASSLGLARHNEQFF.

Sample share makes this clone large. Written as DNA, the CDR3 is TGTGCCAGCAGCTGGACTGAAATTAATGAAAAACTGTTTTTT. Translating it yields CASSWTEINEKLFF. The J gene is TRBJ1-4, the V gene TRBV7-4; D gene ambiguous. This CDR3 is built from 14 residues. V was trimmed by 4 bases and J by 4 bases, leaving 10 bases between them. Germline V CDR1 and CDR2: SGHVT, SQSDAQ.

The CDR3 bases are TGTGCCAGCAGCCCAAAGGTGGCGGGGTACACAGATACGCAGTATTTT. This translates into CASSPKVAGYTDTQYF. V is TRBV5-4 and J is TRBJ2-3; the D gene is possibly TRBD2 (6 bases). Trimming stripped 4 bases from V and 2 bases from J, with 17 bases between. The length of the CDR3 is 16 residues. Germline CDR1 SGHNT, CDR2 YYREEE (reference sequence).

The rearrangement joins TRBV19 to TRBJ1-6, with D perhaps matching TRBD1 (6 bases). Deletions cut 9 bases from V and 6 bases from J, with 15 bases between. The CDR3 runs 14 residues. Looked up from germline, CDR1 is LNHDA and CDR2 is SQIVND (reference sequence). The CDR3 loop is CASLPGQINSPLHF. The CDR3 bases are TGTGCCAGCCTCCCGGGACAAATTAATTCACCCCTCCACTTT.

The gene calls are TRBV5-1 and TRBJ1-2, with TRBD1 as a possible D gene (5 bases). The CDR3 sequence is 12 residues long. The ends were cut back, 2 bases at V and 6 bases at J, with 8 bases in the middle. Germline values: CDR1 SGHRS, CDR2 YFSETQ. CDR3 sequence (DNA): TGCGCCAGCAGCTTTCAGGGCGATGGCTACACCTTC. Encoded protein: CASSFQGDGYTF.

The chain carries TRBV20-1 and TRBJ1-2; the D is unclear. CDR3 length: 11 amino acids. Germline lookup yields CDR1 DFQATT and CDR2 SNEGSKA (reference sequence). Trimming pared 3 bases from V and 4 bases from J, leaving 6 bases between. The CDR3 sequence is CSASSLYGYTF. The CDR3 nucleotides are TGCAGTGCTAGTAGCCTCTATGGCTACACCTTC.